This record looks at one T cell receptor (beta chain) sequence and its context. The source of the sample is a study of blood T cell repertoires in COVID-19. For the study at large: The analysed material was cDNA or gDNA that came from T cells, B-cell-depleted T cells, or PBMCs.

Which cohort a participant joined came from the clinical history participants gave. The germline gives CDR1 LNHDA, CDR2 SQIVND (reference sequence). The CDR3 sequence is 16 residues long. V was shortened by 4 bases and J by 4 bases, with 19 bases between the two germline ends. Produced via immunoSEQ multiplex PCR; TCRdb's table is partial and in-frame only. The table includes a few hundred thousand clones, roughly 88% detected once. The V gene is TRBV19, the J gene TRBJ1-1; D unresolved. This receptor was taken from a man under 40 who had recovered from COVID-19. Material: PBMCs or T cells enriched from blood (not recorded which). CDR3 residues: CASSRQSGLLITEAFF. The CDR3, as DNA: TGTGCCAGTAGTAGGCAGTCTGGGCTGTTAATCACTGAAGCTTTCTTT.